This TCR beta chain derives from a study of cytomegalovirus exposure and HLA in healthy donors. Points from the study as a whole: Cytomegalovirus association was listed for about 170 TCR beta chains. Usually a TCR sequence was rare, but some public TCRs were found in many donors.

TCRdb's table, derived via immunoSEQ multiplex PCR, lists solely in-frame clones and lacks some. Of 130,000 or so clones in the sample, about 87% are singletons; the top ten hold 1.5% to 2%. Germline lookup yields CDR1 MDHEN and CDR2 SYDVKM. V lost 5 bases and J lost 6; bases outside the gene matches: 8. The CDR3 runs 15 residues. This clone occurred a few times. Its antigen remains unknown. Specimen: PBMCs. This clonotype originated in a woman younger than 35 in good health and CMV-seronegative. V is TRBV28 and J is TRBJ1-5; 9 bases fit TRBD1. The CDR3 DNA follows: TGTGCCAGCAGTCCCCTCACAGGGGGCGGTCAGCCCCAGCATTTT. Translated: CASSPLTGGGQPQHF.